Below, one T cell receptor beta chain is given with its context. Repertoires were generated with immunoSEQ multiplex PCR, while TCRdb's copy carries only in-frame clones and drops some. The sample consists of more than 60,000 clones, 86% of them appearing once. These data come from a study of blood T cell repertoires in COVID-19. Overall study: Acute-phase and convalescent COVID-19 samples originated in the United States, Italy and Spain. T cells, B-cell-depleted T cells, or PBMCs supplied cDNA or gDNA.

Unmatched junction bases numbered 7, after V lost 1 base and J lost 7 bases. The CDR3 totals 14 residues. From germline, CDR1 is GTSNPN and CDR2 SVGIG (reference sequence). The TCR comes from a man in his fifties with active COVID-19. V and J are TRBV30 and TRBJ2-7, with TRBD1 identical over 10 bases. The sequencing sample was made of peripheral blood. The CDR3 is CAWSEGTGVEEQYF. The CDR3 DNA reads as TGTGCCTGGAGTGAGGGGACAGGGGTCGAAGAGCAGTACTTC.